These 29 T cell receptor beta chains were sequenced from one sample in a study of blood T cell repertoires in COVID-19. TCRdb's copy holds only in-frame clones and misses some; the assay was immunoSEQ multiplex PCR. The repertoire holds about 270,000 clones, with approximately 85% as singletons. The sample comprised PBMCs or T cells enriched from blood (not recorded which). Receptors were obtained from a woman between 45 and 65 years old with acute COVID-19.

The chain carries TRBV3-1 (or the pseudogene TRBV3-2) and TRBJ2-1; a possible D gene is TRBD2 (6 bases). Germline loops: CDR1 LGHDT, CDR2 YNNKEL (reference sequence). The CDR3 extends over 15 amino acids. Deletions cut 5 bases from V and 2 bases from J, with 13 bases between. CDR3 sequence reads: CASSVRDLPYNEQFF. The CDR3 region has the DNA TGTGCCAGCAGCGTCCGGGACTTACCCTACAATGAGCAGTTCTTC.

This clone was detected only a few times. CDR3 sequence (DNA): TGTGCCAGCAGCCAAGGAGAGGACAGGCCTAGCTATGGCTACACCTTC. Translating gives CASSQGEDRPSYGYTF. J is TRBJ1-2 and V is TRBV14, with TRBD1 identical over 7 bases. Germline V gene sequence: CDR1 SGHDN, CDR2 FVKESK. This CDR3 comprises 16 residues. The J segment lost 4 bases and the V segment lost 1 base, leaving 9 bases of the junction unmatched. The complete variable domain, with remaining parts taken from reference TRBV14 and TRBJ1-2, reads EAGVTQFPSHSVIEKGQTVTLRCDPISGHDNLYWYRRVMGKEIKFLLHFVKESKQDESGMPNNRFLAERTGGTYSTLKVQPAELEDSGVYFCASSQGEDRPSYGYTFGSGTRLTVV.

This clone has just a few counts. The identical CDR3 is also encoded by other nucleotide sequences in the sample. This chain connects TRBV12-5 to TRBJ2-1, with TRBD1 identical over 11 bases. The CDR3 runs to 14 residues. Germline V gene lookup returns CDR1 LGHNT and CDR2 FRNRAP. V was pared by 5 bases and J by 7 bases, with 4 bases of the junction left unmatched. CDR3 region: CASGGQGALNEQFF. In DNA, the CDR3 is TGTGCTAGTGGTGGACAGGGGGCGCTAAATGAGCAGTTCTTC.

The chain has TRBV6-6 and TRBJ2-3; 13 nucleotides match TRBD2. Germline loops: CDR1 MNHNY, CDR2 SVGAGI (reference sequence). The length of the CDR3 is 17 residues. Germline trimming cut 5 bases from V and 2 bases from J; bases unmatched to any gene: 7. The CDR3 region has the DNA TGTGCCAGCAGTCGGACTAGCGGGGGCCATAACACAGATACGCAGTATTTT. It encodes CASSRTSGGHNTDTQYF.

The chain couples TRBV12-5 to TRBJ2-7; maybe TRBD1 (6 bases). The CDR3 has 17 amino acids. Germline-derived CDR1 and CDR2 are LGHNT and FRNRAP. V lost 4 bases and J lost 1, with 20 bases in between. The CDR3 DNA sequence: TGTGCTAGTGGTTCCCCCCCCGGGACACCGAATTCCTACGAGCAGTACTTC. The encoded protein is CASGSPPGTPNSYEQYF.

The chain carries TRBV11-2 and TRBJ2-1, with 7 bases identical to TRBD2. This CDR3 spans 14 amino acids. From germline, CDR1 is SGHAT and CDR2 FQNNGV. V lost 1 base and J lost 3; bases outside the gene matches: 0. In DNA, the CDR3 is TGTGCCAGCAGCTTAGCGGGGGGCTACAATGAGCAGTTCTTC. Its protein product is CASSLAGGYNEQFF.

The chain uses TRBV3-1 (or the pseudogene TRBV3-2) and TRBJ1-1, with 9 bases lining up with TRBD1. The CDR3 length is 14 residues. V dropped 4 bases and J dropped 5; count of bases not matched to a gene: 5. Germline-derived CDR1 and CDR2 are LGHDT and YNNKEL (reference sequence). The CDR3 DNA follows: TGTGCCAGCAGCCTTGGGACAGGGAGGACTGAAGCTTTCTTT. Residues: CASSLGTGRTEAFF.

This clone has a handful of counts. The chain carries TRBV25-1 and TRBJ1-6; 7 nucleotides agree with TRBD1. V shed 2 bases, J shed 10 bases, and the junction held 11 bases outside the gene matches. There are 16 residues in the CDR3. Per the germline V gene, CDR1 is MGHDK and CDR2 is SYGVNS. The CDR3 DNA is TGTGCCAGCAGTGAACGGTTAATACAGGGGCGCTCACCCCTCCACTTT. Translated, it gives CASSERLIQGRSPLHF.

The CDR3 DNA reads TGTGCCAGCACTCCTAGCGGGGGTCGAGGAGATACGCAGTATTTT. Its translation is CASTPSGGRGDTQYF. This chain links TRBV3-1 (or the pseudogene TRBV3-2) with TRBJ2-3; the match to TRBD2 covers 10 bases. Germline V gene sequence: CDR1 LGHDT, CDR2 YNNKEL (reference sequence). The CDR3 has 15 residues. V was clipped by 7 bases and J by 5 bases; unmatched bases: 9.

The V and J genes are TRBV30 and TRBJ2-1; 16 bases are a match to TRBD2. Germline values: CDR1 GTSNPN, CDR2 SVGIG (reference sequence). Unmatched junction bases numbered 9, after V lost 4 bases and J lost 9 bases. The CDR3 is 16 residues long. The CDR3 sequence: CAWTKGTSGGGGEQFF. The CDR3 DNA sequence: TGTGCCTGGACGAAAGGGACTAGCGGGGGGGGCGGTGAGCAGTTCTTC.

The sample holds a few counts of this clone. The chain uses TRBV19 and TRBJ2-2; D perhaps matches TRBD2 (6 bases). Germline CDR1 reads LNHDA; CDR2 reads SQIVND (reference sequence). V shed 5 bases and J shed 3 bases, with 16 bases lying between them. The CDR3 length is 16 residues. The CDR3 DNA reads TGTGCCAGTAGTTCCAATCGGCGGGGCTACACCGGGGAGCTGTTTTTT. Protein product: CASSSNRRGYTGELFF.

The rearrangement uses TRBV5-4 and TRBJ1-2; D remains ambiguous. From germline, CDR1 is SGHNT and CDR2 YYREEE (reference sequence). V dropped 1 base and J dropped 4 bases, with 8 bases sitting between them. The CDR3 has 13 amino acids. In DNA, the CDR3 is TGTGCCAGCAGCTTGCCACTGCTCTATGGCTACACCTTC. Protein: CASSLPLLYGYTF.

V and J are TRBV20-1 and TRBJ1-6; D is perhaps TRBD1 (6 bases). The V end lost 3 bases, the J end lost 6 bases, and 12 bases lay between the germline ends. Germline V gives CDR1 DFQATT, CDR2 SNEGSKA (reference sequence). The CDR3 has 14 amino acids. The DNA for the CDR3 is TGCAGTGCTAGTGCAGGGGCTGGTAATTCACCCCTCCACTTT. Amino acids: CSASAGAGNSPLHF.

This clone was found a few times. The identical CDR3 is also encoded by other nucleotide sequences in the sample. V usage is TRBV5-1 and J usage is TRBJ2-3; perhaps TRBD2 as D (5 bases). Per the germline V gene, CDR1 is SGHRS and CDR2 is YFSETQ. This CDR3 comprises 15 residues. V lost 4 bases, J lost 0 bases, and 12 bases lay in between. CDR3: CASSISGASTDTQYF. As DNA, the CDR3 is TGCGCCAGCAGCATAAGCGGAGCTAGCACAGATACGCAGTATTTT.

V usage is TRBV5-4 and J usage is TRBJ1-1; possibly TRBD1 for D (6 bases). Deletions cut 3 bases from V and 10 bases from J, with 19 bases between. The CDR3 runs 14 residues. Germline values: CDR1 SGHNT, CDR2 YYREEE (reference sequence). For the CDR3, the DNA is TGTGCCAGCAGCTCCGGGACAAAATTACTCGGAGCTTTCTTT. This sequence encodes CASSSGTKLLGAFF. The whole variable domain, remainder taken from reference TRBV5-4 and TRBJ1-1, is ETGVTQSPTHLIKTRGQQVTLRCSSQSGHNTVSWYQQALGQGPQFIFQYYREEENGRGNFPPRFSGLQFPNYSSELNVNALELDDSALYLCASSSGTKLLGAFFGQGTRLTVV.

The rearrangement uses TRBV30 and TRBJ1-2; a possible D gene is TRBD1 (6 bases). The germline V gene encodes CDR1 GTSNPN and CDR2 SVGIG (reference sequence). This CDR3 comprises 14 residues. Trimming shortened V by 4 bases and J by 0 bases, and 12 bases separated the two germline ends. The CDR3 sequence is CAWNWQGPNYGYTF. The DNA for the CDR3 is TGTGCCTGGAATTGGCAGGGGCCTAACTATGGCTACACCTTC.

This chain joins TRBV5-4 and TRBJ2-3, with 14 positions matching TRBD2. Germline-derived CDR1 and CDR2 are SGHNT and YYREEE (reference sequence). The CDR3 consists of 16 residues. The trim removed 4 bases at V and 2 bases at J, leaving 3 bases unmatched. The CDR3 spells CASSPGLAGATDTQYF. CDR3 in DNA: TGTGCCAGCAGCCCGGGACTAGCGGGGGCCACAGATACGCAGTATTTT.

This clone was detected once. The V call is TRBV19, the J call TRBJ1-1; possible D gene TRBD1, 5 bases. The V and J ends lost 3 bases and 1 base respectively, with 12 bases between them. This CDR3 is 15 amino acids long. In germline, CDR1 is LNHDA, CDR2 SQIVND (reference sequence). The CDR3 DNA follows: TGTGCCAGTAGTATTTGGGGCAGGGCGAACACTGAAGCTTTCTTT. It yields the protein CASSIWGRANTEAFF.

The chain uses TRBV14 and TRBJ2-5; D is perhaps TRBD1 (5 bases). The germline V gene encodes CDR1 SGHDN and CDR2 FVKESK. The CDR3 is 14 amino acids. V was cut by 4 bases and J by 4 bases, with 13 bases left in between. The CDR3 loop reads CASSRLTRGETQYF. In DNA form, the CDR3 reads TGTGCCAGCAGCCGGTTGACAAGGGGAGAGACCCAGTACTTC.

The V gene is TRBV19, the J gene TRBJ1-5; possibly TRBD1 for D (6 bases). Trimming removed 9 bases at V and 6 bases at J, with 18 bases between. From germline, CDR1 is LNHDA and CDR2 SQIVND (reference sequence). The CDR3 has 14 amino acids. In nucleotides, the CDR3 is TGTGCCAGCCATAAAGTCAGGGGTAGTCAGCCCCAGCATTTT. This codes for CASHKVRGSQPQHF.

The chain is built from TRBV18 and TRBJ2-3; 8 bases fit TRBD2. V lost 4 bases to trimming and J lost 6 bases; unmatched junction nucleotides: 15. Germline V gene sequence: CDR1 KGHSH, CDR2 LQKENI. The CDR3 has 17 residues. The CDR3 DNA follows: TGTGCCAGCTCACTGTGCCGGGGGGGGGAAGTTTGGGATACGCAGTATTTT. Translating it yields CASSLCRGGEVWDTQYF. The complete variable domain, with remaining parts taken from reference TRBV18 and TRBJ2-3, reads NAGVMQNPRHLVRRRGQEARLRCSPMKGHSHVYWYRQLPEEGLKFMVYLQKENIIDESGMPKERFSAEFPKEGPSILRIQQVVRGDSAAYFCASSLCRGGEVWDTQYFGPGTRLTVL.

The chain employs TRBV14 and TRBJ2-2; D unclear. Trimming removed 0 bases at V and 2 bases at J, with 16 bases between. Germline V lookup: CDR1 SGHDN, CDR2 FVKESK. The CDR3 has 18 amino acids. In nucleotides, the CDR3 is TGTGCCAGCAGCCAAGATGGGTGGAGAACCGCTAACACCGGGGAGCTGTTTTTT. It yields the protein CASSQDGWRTANTGELFF.

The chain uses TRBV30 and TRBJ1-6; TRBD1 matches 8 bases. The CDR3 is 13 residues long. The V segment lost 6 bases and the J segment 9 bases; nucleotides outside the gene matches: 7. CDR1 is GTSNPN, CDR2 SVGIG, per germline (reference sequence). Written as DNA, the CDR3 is TGTGCCTGCGGGGCAGGGGGCCGTTCACCCCTCCACTTT. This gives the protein CACGAGGRSPLHF.

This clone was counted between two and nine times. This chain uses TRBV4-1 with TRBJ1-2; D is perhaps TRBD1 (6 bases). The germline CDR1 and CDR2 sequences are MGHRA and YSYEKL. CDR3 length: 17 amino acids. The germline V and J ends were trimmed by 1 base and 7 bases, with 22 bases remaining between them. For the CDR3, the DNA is TGCGCCAGCAGCCAAGGAGGTTTAGAGGGACACTGGGGTGGCTACACCTTC. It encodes CASSQGGLEGHWGGYTF.

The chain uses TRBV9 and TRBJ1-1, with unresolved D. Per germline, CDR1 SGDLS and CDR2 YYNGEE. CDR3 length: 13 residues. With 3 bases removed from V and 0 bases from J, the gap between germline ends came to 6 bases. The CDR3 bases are TGTGCCAGCAGCGGGCAGTTGAACACTGAAGCTTTCTTT. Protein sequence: CASSGQLNTEAFF. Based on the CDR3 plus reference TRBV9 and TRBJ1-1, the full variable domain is DSGVTQTPKHLITATGQRVTLRCSPRSGDLSVYWYQQSLDQGLQFLIQYYNGEERAKGNILERFSAQQFPDLHSELNLSSLELGDSALYFCASSGQLNTEAFFGQGTRLTVV.

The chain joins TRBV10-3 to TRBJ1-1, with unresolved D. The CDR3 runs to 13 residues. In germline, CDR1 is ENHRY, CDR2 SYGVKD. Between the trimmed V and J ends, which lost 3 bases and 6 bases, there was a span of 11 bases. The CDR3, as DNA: TGTGCCATCAGTGAAGGAGGGTTGGCTGAAGCTTTCTTT. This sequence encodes CAISEGGLAEAFF.

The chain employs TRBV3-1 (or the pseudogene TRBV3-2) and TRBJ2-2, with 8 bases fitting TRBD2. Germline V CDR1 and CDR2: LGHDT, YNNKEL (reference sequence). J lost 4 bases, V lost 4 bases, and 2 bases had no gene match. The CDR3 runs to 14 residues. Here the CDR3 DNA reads TGTGCCAGCAGCCGCGGGGGGCTCACCGGGGAGCTGTTTTTT. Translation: CASSRGGLTGELFF.

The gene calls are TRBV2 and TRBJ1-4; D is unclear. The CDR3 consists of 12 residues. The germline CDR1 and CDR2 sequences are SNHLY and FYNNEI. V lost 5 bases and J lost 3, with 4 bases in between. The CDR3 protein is CASSRANEKLFF. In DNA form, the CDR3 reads TGTGCCAGCAGTAGAGCTAATGAAAAACTGTTTTTT.

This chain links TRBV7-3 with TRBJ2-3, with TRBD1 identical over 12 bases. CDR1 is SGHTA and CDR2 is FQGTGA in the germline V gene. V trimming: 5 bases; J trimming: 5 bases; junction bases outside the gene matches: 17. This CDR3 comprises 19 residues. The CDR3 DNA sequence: TGTGCCAGCAGCAACCCGCGGAATCCGGGACAGGGGGCAATAGATACGCAGTATTTT. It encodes CASSNPRNPGQGAIDTQYF.